This T cell receptor beta chain was profiled in a study of shared clonotypes between healthy human individuals. Looking at the study overall: The cohort had two women and a few men, ages 18 to 49.

This clone has just one count. The assay was run at deep level. In the authors' methods: In the immunoSEQ data, sequences were junction-only and lacked quality scores, so filtering differed. Assay used: immunoSEQ multiplex PCR; TCRdb lists only in-frame clones, some missing. The DNA was the basis for D and trimming; V, J and clone size are from that table. Of around 450,000 clones in the sample, 79% were seen once. Source material: PBMCs. The TCR originated in a woman between 40 and 50 years old in good health. Some clones in this sample may be carry-over from other donors' samples.

For the CDR3, the DNA is TGTGCCAGCAGCGTCGGCAGGGGGATTCGTACAGATACGCAGTATTTT. It encodes CASSVGRGIRTDTQYF. The gene calls are TRBV9 and TRBJ2-3, with 7 bases lining up with TRBD1. The CDR3 is 16 residues long. The germline CDR1 and CDR2 sequences are SGDLS and YYNGEE. The V gene end was trimmed by 2 bases and the J gene end by 3 bases; junction bases not matched to a gene: 9.